This entry describes one TCR beta chain. These data belong to a study of blood T cell repertoires in COVID-19. On the study more broadly: COVID-19 samples collected from the United States, Italy and Spain covered acute and convalescent phases. Sources were T cells, B-cell-depleted T cells, or PBMCs; the material itself was cDNA or gDNA.

The authors' processing: Counts of nucleated cells, estimated from reference gene primer amplification, were obtained. Only in-frame clones appear in the TCRdb table, and some are missing; sequencing was by immunoSEQ multiplex PCR. The D gene and trimming were derived from the DNA, and the V and J assignments and clone size from that table. The data hold about 68,000 clones, with approximately 83% observed a single time. The CDR3 totals 14 residues. CDR1 SEHNR and CDR2 FQNEAQ come from the germline V gene (reference sequence). V lost 5 bases, J lost 5 bases, and 3 bases stayed unmatched. The source is a woman in her sixties with acute or convalescent COVID-19. The chain links TRBV7-9 to TRBJ1-6, with 7 bases matching TRBD1. Source material: peripheral blood. Here the CDR3 reads CASSKDRNNSPLHF. As DNA, the CDR3 is TGTGCCAGCAGCAAGGACAGGAATAATTCACCCCTCCACTTT.